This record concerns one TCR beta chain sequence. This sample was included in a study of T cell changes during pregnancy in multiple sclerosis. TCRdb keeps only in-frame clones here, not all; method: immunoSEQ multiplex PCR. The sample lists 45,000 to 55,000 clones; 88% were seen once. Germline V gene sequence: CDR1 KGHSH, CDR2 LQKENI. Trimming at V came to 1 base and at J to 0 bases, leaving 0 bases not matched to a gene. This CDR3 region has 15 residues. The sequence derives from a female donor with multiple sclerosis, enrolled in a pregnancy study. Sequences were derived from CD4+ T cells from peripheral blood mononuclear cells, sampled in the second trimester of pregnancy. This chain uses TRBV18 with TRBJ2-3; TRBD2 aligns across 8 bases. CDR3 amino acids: CASSPQRGSTDTQYF. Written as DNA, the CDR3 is TGTGCCAGCTCACCACAGCGGGGGAGCACAGATACGCAGTATTTT.